This T cell receptor (beta chain) was recorded in a study of blood T cells in healthy people across ages. Combining a sample-barcoded 5' primer with a J-beta primer mix, a second PCR ran for roughly 6 to 11 cycles. Each CDR3 protein is one row after TCRdb ran MiXCR on the 5' RACE reads. The sample lists around 1,500,000 distinct CDR3 sequences; 40% to 50% were seen once. The CDR3 runs 13 residues. Germline CDR1 reads DFQATT; CDR2 reads SNEGSKA (reference sequence). The source material was blood. The origin of this receptor is a woman aged 18-29 years in good health. The genes are TRBV20-1 and TRBJ2-5; D gene unclear. The DNA matches TRBJ2-7 better at its end, which makes the J call doubtful. The CDR3 sequence: CSARGVSNYEQYF. The CDR3 DNA sequence: TGCAGTGCTAGAGGCGTCAGTAACTACGAGCAGTACTTC.